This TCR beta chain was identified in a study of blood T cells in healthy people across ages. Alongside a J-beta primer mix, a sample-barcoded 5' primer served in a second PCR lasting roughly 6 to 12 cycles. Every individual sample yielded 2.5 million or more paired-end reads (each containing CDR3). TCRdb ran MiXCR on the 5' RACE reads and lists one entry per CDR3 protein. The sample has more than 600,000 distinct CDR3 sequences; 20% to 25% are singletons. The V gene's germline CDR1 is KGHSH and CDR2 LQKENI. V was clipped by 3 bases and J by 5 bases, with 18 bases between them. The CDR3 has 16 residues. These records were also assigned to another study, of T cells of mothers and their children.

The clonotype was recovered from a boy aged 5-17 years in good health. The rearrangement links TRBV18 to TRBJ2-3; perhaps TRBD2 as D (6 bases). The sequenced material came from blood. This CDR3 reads CASSPRDANRGDTQYF. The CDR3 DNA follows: TGTGCCAGCTCACCGCGGGACGCCAACCGGGGAGATACGCAGTATTTT.